This TCR beta chain was identified during a study of blood T cell repertoires in COVID-19. Measured with immunoSEQ multiplex PCR; TCRdb has only the in-frame clones, and not every one. The sample carries under 300,000 clones, 86% recorded once. The CDR3 has 16 amino acids. V dropped 5 bases and J dropped 6 bases, with 21 bases sitting between them. From germline, CDR1 is SEHNR and CDR2 FQNEAQ (reference sequence). V is TRBV7-9 and J is TRBJ2-3; possible D gene TRBD2, 5 bases. Sample: peripheral blood. The receptor was isolated from a man between 25 and 39 years old who had recovered from COVID-19. The chain's CDR3 is CASSPTLGRGLDTQYF. The DNA for the CDR3 is TGTGCCAGCAGCCCCACGTTGGGTCGGGGTTTGGATACGCAGTATTTT.